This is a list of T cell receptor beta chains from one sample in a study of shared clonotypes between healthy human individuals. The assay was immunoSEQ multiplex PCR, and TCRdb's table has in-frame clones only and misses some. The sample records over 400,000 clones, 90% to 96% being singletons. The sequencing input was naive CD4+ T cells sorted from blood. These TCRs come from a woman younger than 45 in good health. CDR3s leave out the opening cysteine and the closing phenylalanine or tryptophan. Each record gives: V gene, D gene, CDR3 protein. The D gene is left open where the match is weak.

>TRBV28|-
ASSSGQVRDTEAF
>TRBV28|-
ASSLYSSYEQY
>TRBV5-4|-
ASSLLILAYSTDTQY
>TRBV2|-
ASSEGPTTGNTIY
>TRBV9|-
ASSPSLDYGYT
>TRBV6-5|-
ASTWGREEKLF
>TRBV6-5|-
ASSYAAGVDYEQY
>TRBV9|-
ASSVARAGRESSYNEQF
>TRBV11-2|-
ASSLDLTYEQY
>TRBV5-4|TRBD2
ASSLGRSGRPYNEQF
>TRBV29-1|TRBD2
SARTSGYEQY
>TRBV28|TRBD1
ASSFFLGQGSREQF
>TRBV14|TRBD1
ASSQGETGRAF
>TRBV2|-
ASSEALGASEEKLF
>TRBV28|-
ASSFQWEANTEAF
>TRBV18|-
ASSPASSPSTDTQY
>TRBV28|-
ASSSLLPSQETQY
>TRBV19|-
ASSIRGLNYEQY
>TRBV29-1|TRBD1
SVEGTGTGNTIY
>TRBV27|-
ARENSGRDEQY
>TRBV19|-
ACSTGGLSYEQY
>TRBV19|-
ASRPQGLTNEKLF
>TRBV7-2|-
ASSRRTIPTDTQY
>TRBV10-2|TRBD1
ASSESIQGANTGELF
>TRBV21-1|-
ASSIPFGTGTDTQY
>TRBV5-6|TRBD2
ASSLRISGNSYEQY
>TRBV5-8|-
ASSRGPSYEQY
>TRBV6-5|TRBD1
ASSRDSRTTGELF
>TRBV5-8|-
ASSLVHHQETQY
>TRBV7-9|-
ASSLGQGRGNTEAF
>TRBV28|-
ASNEGSTYEQY
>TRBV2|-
ASSEALEAVTYEQY
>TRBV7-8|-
ASSLDPTQPQH
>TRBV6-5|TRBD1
ASRDTGGREQY
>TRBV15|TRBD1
ATSRVVGTGLLGETQY
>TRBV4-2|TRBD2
ASSQDPGGRSTGELF
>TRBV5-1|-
ASSLGSSGANVLT
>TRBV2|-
ASSDVAGAFGEQY
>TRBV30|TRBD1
AWSGTGWETQY
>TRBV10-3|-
AISSDNQPQH
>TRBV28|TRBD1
GARDRDNQPQH
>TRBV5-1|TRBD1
ASSLYGTEMSSYEQY